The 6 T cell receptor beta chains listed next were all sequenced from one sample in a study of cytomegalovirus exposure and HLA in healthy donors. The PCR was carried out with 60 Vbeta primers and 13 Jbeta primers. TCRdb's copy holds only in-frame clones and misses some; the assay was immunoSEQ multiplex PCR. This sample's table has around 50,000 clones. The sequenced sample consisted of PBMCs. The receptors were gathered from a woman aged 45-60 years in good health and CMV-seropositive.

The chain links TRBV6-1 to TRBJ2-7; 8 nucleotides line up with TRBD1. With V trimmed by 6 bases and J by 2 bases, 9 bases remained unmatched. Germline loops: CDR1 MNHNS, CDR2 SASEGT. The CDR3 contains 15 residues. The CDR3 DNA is TGTGCCAGCAGCGCCACAGGGGGAAGGGCCTACGAGCAGTACTTC. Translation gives CASSATGGRAYEQYF.

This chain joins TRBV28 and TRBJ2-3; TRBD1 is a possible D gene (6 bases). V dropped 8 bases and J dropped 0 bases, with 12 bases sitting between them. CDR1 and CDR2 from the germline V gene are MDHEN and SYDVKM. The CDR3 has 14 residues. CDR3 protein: CASSPGESTDTQYF. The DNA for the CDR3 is TGTGCCAGCTCTCCAGGGGAGAGCACAGATACGCAGTATTTT.

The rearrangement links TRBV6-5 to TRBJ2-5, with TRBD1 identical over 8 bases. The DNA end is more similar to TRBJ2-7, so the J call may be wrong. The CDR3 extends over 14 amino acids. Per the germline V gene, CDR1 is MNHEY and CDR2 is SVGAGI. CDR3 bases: TGTGCCAGCAGTTACAGGGACAGGCTTTACGAGCAGTACTTC. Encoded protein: CASSYRDRLYEQYF.

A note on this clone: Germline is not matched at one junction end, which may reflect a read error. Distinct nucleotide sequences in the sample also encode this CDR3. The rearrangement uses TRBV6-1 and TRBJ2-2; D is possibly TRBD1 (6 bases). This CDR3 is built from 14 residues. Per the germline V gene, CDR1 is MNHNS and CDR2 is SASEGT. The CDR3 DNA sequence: TGCGCCAGCAGTGAGACACAGGGTACCGGGGAGCTGTTTTTT. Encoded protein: CASSETQGTGELFF.

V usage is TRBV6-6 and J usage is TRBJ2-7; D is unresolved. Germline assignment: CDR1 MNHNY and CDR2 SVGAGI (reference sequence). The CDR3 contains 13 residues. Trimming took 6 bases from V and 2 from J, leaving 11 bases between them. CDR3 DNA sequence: TGTGCCAGCAGGAGAGGCCGCACCTACGAGCAGTACTTC. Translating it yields CASRRGRTYEQYF.

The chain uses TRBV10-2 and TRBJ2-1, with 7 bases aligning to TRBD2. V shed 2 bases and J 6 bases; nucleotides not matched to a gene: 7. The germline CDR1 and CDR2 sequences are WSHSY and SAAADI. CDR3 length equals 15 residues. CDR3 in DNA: TGCGCCAGCAGTGAGAGGACTAGTTGGGGCAATGAGCAGTTCTTC. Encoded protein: CASSERTSWGNEQFF.